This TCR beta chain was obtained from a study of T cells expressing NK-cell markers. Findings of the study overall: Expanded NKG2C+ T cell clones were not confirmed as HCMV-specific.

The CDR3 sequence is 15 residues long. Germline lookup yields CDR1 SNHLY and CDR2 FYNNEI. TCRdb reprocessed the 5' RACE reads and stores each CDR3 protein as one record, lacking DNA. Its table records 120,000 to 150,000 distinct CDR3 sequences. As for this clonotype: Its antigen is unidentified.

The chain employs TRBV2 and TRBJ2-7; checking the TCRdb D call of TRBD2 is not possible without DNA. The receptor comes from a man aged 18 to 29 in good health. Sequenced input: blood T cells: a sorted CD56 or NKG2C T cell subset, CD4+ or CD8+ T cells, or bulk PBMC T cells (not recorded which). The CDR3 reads CASRAGLAGGLEQYF.